One sample yielded the 11 T cell receptor beta chains listed below, sequenced in a study of T-cell memory formation after mild COVID-19. MiXCR was run by TCRdb on the 5' RACE reads, yielding one entry per CDR3 protein. The sample yields around 450,000 distinct CDR3 sequences, 24% seen once. The sample consisted of PBMCs or a T cell subset sorted from them (not recorded which). Receptors originate from an adult woman who had mild COVID-19 (a few samples of this study predate the infection). Cell type and time point are not known.

In this sample, this clonotype turned up a few times. The V call is TRBV3-1, the J call TRBJ2-1, with D possibly matching TRBD2 (6 bases). Trimming left V 0 bases short and J 2 bases short, with 14 bases between. The CDR3 is 17 amino acids. Germline V CDR1 and CDR2: LGHDT, YNNKEL (reference sequence). Here the CDR3 reads CASSQDKGSGTYNEQFF. The CDR3 DNA follows: TGTGCCAGCAGCCAAGATAAGGGTAGCGGAACCTACAATGAGCAGTTCTTC.

This clonotype was seen a few times. The V gene is TRBV4-3, the J gene TRBJ2-5, with TRBD2 identical over 9 bases. The junction had 7 bases not matched to a gene; V was cut back by 4 bases and J by 4 bases. CDR3 length: 15 residues. The germline gives CDR1 LGHNA, CDR2 YSLEER. CDR3 sequence reads: CASSRTSGLRETQYF. In DNA form, the CDR3 reads TGCGCCAGCAGCCGTACTAGCGGGTTGCGAGAGACCCAGTACTTC.

The V gene is TRBV7-3, the J gene TRBJ1-1; D is unclear. The ends were cut back, 5 bases at V and 1 base at J, with 8 bases in the middle. The germline CDR1 and CDR2 sequences are SGHTA and FQGTGA. CDR3 size: 13 residues. As DNA, the CDR3 is TGTGCCAGCAGCAATCAGAGGAACACTGAAGCTTTCTTT. Translation: CASSNQRNTEAFF.

This clonotype was seen more than once but under ten times. The rearrangement uses TRBV18 and TRBJ2-3; the D is unclear. The CDR3 loop spans 14 amino acids. With 0 bases removed from V and 10 bases from J, the gap between germline ends came to 14 bases. Germline V gives CDR1 KGHSH, CDR2 LQKENI. CDR3 DNA sequence: TGTGCCAGCTCACCACCCACAGAGAAAAGCTCGCAGTATTTT. Amino acid sequence: CASSPPTEKSSQYF.

This clonotype was seen only a few times. The J gene is TRBJ2-5, the V gene TRBV10-3; 7 bases align to TRBD1. CDR1 and CDR2 from the germline V gene are ENHRY and SYGVKD. J was trimmed by 2 bases and V by 0 bases; bases with no gene match: 3. The CDR3 spans 15 residues. The CDR3 sequence is CAISESGQIQETQYF. The CDR3 region has the DNA TGTGCCATCAGTGAGTCGGGACAGATACAAGAGACCCAGTACTTC.

The chain uses TRBV7-6 and TRBJ2-3, with 12 bases that match TRBD2. CDR1 is SGHVS, CDR2 FNYEAQ, per germline. The CDR3 sequence is 18 residues long. Trimming cost V 5 bases and J 1 base; bases outside gene matches: 10. In DNA form, the CDR3 reads TGTGCCAGCAGCCCCCACCCCCTAGCGGGAGGGGGCACAGATACGCAGTATTTT. Residues: CASSPHPLAGGGTDTQYF.

V and J are TRBV30 and TRBJ1-1; no reliable D call. Trimming shortened V by 6 bases and J by 1 base, and 9 bases separated the two germline ends. The CDR3 has 12 residues. Germline CDR1 reads GTSNPN; CDR2 reads SVGIG (reference sequence). The DNA of the CDR3 is TGTGCCTGTGACAAGGGGAACACTGAAGCTTTCTTT. Translated: CACDKGNTEAFF.

This clonotype was seen only a few times. The genes are TRBV5-1 and TRBJ1-2; 8 bases fit TRBD1. The CDR3 sequence is 14 residues long. Germline V gene data show CDR1 as SGHRS and CDR2 as YFSETQ. The ends lost 2 bases at V and 2 bases at J; junction bases unmatched: 2. The CDR3 region has the DNA TGCGCCAGCAGCTTTGGGGACAGGAACTATGGCTACACCTTC. This gives the protein CASSFGDRNYGYTF.

The chain recombines TRBV4-1 with TRBJ1-2; the D is unclear. The V gene's germline CDR1 is MGHRA and CDR2 YSYEKL. The CDR3 loop spans 14 amino acids. Trimming shortened V by 5 bases and J by 4 bases, and 14 bases separated the two germline ends. The CDR3 coding sequence is TGCGCCAGCAGCTCAGGCGAGGTACCCTATGGCTACACCTTC. Translation: CASSSGEVPYGYTF.

This clonotype showed up just a few times. CDR3 amino acids: CASRPLQGYEQYF. In DNA, the CDR3 is TGTGCCAGCAGACCCCTTCAGGGGTACGAGCAGTACTTC. This sequence joins TRBV27 and TRBJ2-7; TRBD1 is a possible D gene (6 bases). The CDR3 has 13 residues. The V gene lost 6 bases and the J gene lost 4 bases, with 13 bases spanning the gap. Germline V gives CDR1 MNHEY, CDR2 SMNVEV (reference sequence).

The chain has TRBV3-1 and TRBJ2-3; perhaps TRBD2 as D (5 bases). V lost 0 bases, J lost 8 bases, and 9 bases lay in between. CDR1 is LGHDT and CDR2 is YNNKEL in the germline V gene (reference sequence). This CDR3 contains 13 residues. For the CDR3, the DNA is TGTGCCAGCAGCCAAGATCCGGGATCTACGCAGTATTTT. This codes for CASSQDPGSTQYF.